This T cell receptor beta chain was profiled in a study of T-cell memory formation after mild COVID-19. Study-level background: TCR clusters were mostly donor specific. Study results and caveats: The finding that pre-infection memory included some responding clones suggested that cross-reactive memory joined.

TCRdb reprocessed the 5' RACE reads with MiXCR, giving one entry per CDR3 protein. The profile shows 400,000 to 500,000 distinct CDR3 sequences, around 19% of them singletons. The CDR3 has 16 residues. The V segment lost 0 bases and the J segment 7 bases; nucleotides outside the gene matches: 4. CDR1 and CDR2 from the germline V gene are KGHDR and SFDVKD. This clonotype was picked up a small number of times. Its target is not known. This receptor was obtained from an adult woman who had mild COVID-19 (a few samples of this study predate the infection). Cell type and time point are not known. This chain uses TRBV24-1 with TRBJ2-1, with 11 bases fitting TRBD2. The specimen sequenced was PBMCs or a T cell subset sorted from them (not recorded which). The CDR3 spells CATSDLTSGSMNEQFF. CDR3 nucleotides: TGTGCCACCAGTGATTTGACTAGCGGGAGTATGAATGAGCAGTTCTTC.